This entry features one T cell receptor (beta chain) sequence. The antigen is undetermined. The repertoire was sequenced with immunoSEQ multiplex PCR; TCRdb's copy has only in-frame clones and lacks some. The sample has roughly 350,000 clones, about nine tenths seen once; the top ten hold 6.4%. This entry is derived from a study of Ad26.COV2.S vaccination and SARS-CoV-2 variants. Noted treatment: 19 received Ad26.COV2.S at low or high dose, single or two shots; roughly five received placebo; per-sample allocation not given. Collection of the samples took place on day 63 after the first injection of vaccine or placebo. The CDR3 covers 14 residues. In germline, CDR1 is MNHEY, CDR2 SMNVEV (reference sequence). After removal of 6 bases from V and 4 bases from J, the junction contained 7 bases not matched to a gene. Study results and caveats: Reported post-vaccination CD8+ and CD4+ T cell responses to spike showed substantial breadth.

This chain connects TRBV27 to TRBJ2-7, with 9 bases lining up with TRBD1. Here the sequenced sample was peripheral blood, taken in a trial of Ad26.COV2.S vaccine versus placebo. This receptor was identified in a person aged 18-60 years who received the Ad26.COV2.S COVID-19 vaccine or a placebo. The CDR3 nucleotides read TGTGCCAGCAGCCTTACAGGGGGCGCTTACGAGCAGTACTTC. Its protein product is CASSLTGGAYEQYF.